A selection of T cell receptor beta chains follows, all from one sample in a study of PD-1 blockade in classical Hodgkin lymphoma. Libraries were prepared by immunoSEQ multiplex PCR; TCRdb keeps only in-frame clonotypes and omits some of them. Of tens of thousands of clones listed, 75% to 90% are singletons. This specimen consisted of CD4+ T cells from blood, obtained before the fourth cycle of nivolumab. Every receptor here comes from a human donor with classical Hodgkin lymphoma. The CDR3 runs from the conserved cysteine through the conserved F or W. Each record gives: D gene, clone size, J gene, V gene, CDR3 protein, CDR3 DNA. A D gene is named only where the DNA matches it firmly. Some rows have no size entry. The others give once, few or many, or a class for an expanded clone.

TRBD2	-	TRBJ2-4	TRBV4-2	CASSQPGTSGTIQYF	TGTGCCAGCAGCCAACCCGGGACTAGCGGGACCATTCAGTACTTC
-	-	TRBJ1-1	TRBV18	CASSNTVNTEAFF	TGTGCCAGCTCCAATACAGTGAACACTGAAGCTTTCTTT
TRBD1	-	TRBJ1-1	TRBV4-2	CASSPLGQGHTEAFF	TGTGCCAGCAGCCCCCTTGGACAGGGGCACACTGAAGCTTTCTTT
-	-	TRBJ1-5	TRBV7-2	CASSLGIQPQHF	TGTGCCAGCAGCTTAGGCATACAGCCCCAGCATTTT
-	-	TRBJ2-2	TRBV18	CASSPLWGENTGELFF	TGTGCCAGCTCACCACTGTGGGGGGAGAACACCGGGGAGCTGTTTTTT
-	-	TRBJ1-1	TRBV9	CASSGFQGKAFF	TGTGCCAGCAGCGGCTTCCAAGGGAAAGCTTTCTTT
-	-	TRBJ1-6	TRBV7-9	CASSLEDRNNSPLHF	TGTGCCAGCAGCTTAGAGGACAGAAATAATTCACCCCTCCACTTT
-	-	TRBJ2-7	TRBV4-3	CASSQDLPYEQYF	TGCGCCAGCAGCCAAGATCTCCCCTACGAGCAGTACTTC
TRBD1	-	TRBJ1-5	TRBV5-1	CASSFQGATNQPQHF	TGCGCCAGCAGCTTTCAGGGGGCGACCAATCAGCCCCAGCATTTT
-	-	TRBJ1-5	TRBV2	CASNGNNQPQHF	TGTGCCAGCAACGGTAACAATCAGCCCCAGCATTTT
-	-	TRBJ2-5	TRBV14	CASSQVWETQYF	TGTGCCAGCAGCCAAGTTTGGGAGACCCAGTACTTC
-	once	TRBJ1-2	TRBV5-5	CASSLLAGVYGYTF	TGTGCCAGCAGCTTGTTGGCAGGGGTCTATGGCTACACCTTC
-	-	TRBJ1-4	TRBV7-9	CASSPRTAPDNEKLFF	TGTGCCAGCAGCCCCCGGACAGCGCCCGATAATGAAAAACTGTTTTTT
-	-	TRBJ1-2	TRBV5-1	CASSLEDGIYGYTF	TGCGCCAGCAGCTTGGAAGACGGAATCTATGGCTACACCTTC
-	-	TRBJ1-2	TRBV9	CASSVGSGNYGYTF	TGTGCCAGCAGCGTAGGGTCAGGGAACTATGGCTACACCTTC
TRBD1	-	TRBJ1-2	TRBV29-1	CSVRRTGGYGYTF	TGCAGCGTGCGCCGGACAGGGGGCTATGGCTACACCTTC
-	few	TRBJ1-4	TRBV5-1	CASSPEWGEKLFF	TGCGCCAGCAGCCCGGAGTGGGGTGAAAAACTGTTTTTT